One sample yielded the 27 T cell receptor beta chains listed below, sequenced in a study of cytomegalovirus exposure and HLA in healthy donors. The primer mix had 60 Vbeta and 13 Jbeta primers. Here immunoSEQ multiplex PCR was the method, and the copy in TCRdb shows in-frame clones only, minus some. The sample lists approximately 150,000 clones; 70% to 80% were seen once. Material for sequencing was PBMCs. These TCRs come from a woman between 50 and 59 years old in good health and CMV-seronegative.

V usage is TRBV7-6 and J usage is TRBJ2-2; D perhaps matches TRBD1 (7 bases). CDR1 is SGHVS and CDR2 is FNYEAQ in the germline V gene. V shed 5 bases and J shed 4 bases, with 17 bases lying between them. This CDR3 region has 16 residues. CDR3 amino acids: CASSVPAQGGTGELFF. The CDR3 DNA reads TGTGCCAGCAGCGTTCCGGCTCAGGGGGGCACCGGGGAGCTGTTTTTT.

For the CDR3, the DNA is TGTGCCAGCAGCCCCCGGACCAGCGGAGGCAATCAGCCCCAGCATTTT. It specifies CASSPRTSGGNQPQHF. V usage is TRBV7-2 and J usage is TRBJ1-5; D remains unclear. Germline CDR1 is SGHTA and CDR2 is FQGNSA. V was trimmed by 5 bases and J by 2 bases, leaving 16 bases between them. CDR3 length: 16 amino acids.

J is TRBJ2-6 and V is TRBV7-3; tentatively, D is TRBD1 (5 bases). Between the trimmed V and J ends, which lost 4 bases and 3 bases, there was a span of 10 bases. From germline, CDR1 is SGHTA and CDR2 FQGTGA. The CDR3 length is 15 residues. The CDR3 DNA is TGTGCCAGCAGCTCCCAGGGTGGTGGGGCCAACGTCCTGACTTTC. It yields the protein CASSSQGGGANVLTF.

The chain has TRBV21-1 and TRBJ2-6; the table's D gene call, TRBD2, was not cross checked with the DNA. TRBV21-1 is a known pseudogene. This CDR3 is built from 16 residues. CDR3 sequence reads: CASSGRGGSGANVLTF. The CDR3 nucleotides read TGTGCCAGCAGCGGGCGGGGCGGCTCTGGGGCCAACGTCCTGACTTTC.

V is TRBV5-5 and J is TRBJ2-3; 7 bases fit TRBD1. Germline V gene sequence: CDR1 SGHKS, CDR2 YYEKEE (reference sequence). J was trimmed by 3 bases and V by 4 bases; bases with no gene match: 8. CDR3 length equals 15 residues. The CDR3 bases are TGTGCCAGCAGCGCAGAAGGACAGGCTACAGATACGCAGTATTTT. Encoded protein: CASSAEGQATDTQYF.

This clone came up a few times. The gene calls are TRBV7-9 and TRBJ1-1, with D perhaps matching TRBD1 (5 bases). Trimming stripped 4 bases from V and 0 bases from J, with 12 bases between. Germline assignment: CDR1 SEHNR and CDR2 FQNEAQ (reference sequence). The CDR3 contains 15 residues. CDR3 region: CASSSYWTLNTEAFF. The DNA for the CDR3 is TGTGCCAGCAGCTCCTATTGGACACTGAACACTGAAGCTTTCTTT.

This chain links TRBV15 with TRBJ2-1; a possible D gene is TRBD2 (6 bases). V dropped 0 bases and J dropped 2 bases, with 14 bases sitting between them. This CDR3 has 17 residues. Germline V CDR1 and CDR2: LNHNV, YYDKDF (reference sequence). In nucleotides, the CDR3 is TGTGCCACCAGCAGAGATCCCGGCCCGGGGGCCTACAATGAGCAGTTCTTC. Protein product: CATSRDPGPGAYNEQFF.

The chain uses TRBV2 and TRBJ2-7; 11 bases align to TRBD2. The CDR3 sequence is 15 residues long. V gave up 6 bases and J gave up 4 bases; unmatched junction bases: 8. Germline values: CDR1 SNHLY, CDR2 FYNNEI. Here the CDR3 reads CASRADSGGAYEQYF. CDR3 coding DNA: TGTGCCAGCAGGGCTGATAGCGGGGGGGCTTACGAGCAGTACTTC. Full variable domain (outside the CDR3, taken from reference TRBV2 and TRBJ2-7): EPEVTQTPSHQVTQMGQEVILRCVPISNHLYFYWYRQILGQKVEFLVSFYNNEISEKSEIFDDQFSVERPDGSNFTLKIRSTKLEDSAMYFCASRADSGGAYEQYFGPGTRLTVT.

The chain is built from TRBV19 and TRBJ2-6; D not certain. The CDR3 loop spans 14 amino acids. V was pared by 3 bases and J by 1 base, with 4 bases between. Germline CDR1 and CDR2: LNHDA and SQIVND (reference sequence). CDR3 protein: CASSIGSGANVLTF. Here the CDR3 DNA reads TGTGCCAGTAGTATCGGTTCTGGGGCCAACGTCCTGACTTTC.

The rearrangement uses TRBV5-1 and TRBJ2-7; tentative D call: TRBD1 (6 bases). Germline-derived CDR1 and CDR2 are SGHRS and YFSETQ. The CDR3 is 16 residues long. Trimming cost V 2 bases and J 1 base, with 16 bases left between them. CDR3: CASSFSPGDLSYEQYF. The CDR3 nucleotides are TGCGCCAGCAGCTTCAGTCCAGGGGATTTATCCTACGAGCAGTACTTC.

J is TRBJ1-2 and V is TRBV6-4, with 11 positions matching TRBD1. CDR3 length equals 15 residues. Germline CDR1 is MRHNA and CDR2 is SNTAGT. The junction had 8 bases not matched to a gene; V was cut back by 3 bases and J by 8 bases. CDR3 nucleotides: TGTGCCAGCAGTGAATCTGGACAGGGGGCTGGGGGCTACACCTTC. The encoded protein is CASSESGQGAGGYTF.

This clone came up once. The chain employs TRBV10-2 and TRBJ2-5; 12 bases are a match to TRBD2. CDR3 length: 13 residues. CDR1 and CDR2 (germline): WSHSY, SAAADI. V trimming: 6 bases; J trimming: 9 bases; junction bases outside the gene matches: 5. CDR3: CASRASGGEAQYF. The DNA of the CDR3 is TGCGCCAGCAGAGCTAGCGGGGGGGAGGCCCAGTACTTC.

The genes are TRBV7-2 and TRBJ1-5; no definite D call. This CDR3 spans 15 amino acids. V was shortened by 2 bases and J by 2 bases, with 10 bases between the two germline ends. Germline V gene sequence: CDR1 SGHTA, CDR2 FQGNSA. CDR3 sequence reads: CASSLFGQRNQPQHF. The DNA of the CDR3 is TGTGCCAGCAGCTTATTTGGGCAGCGCAATCAGCCCCAGCATTTT.

V is TRBV19 and J is TRBJ1-3; 7 positions agree with TRBD1. Germline-derived CDR1 and CDR2 are LNHDA and SQIVND (reference sequence). The CDR3 length is 17 residues. The junction had 10 bases not matched to a gene; V was cut back by 5 bases and J by 0 bases. This CDR3 reads CASSFGTDIYSGNTIYF. The CDR3 nucleotides are TGTGCCAGTAGTTTCGGGACAGATATCTACTCTGGAAACACCATATATTTT. The whole variable domain, filled in from reference TRBV19 and TRBJ1-3, reads DGGITQSPKYLFRKEGQNVTLSCEQNLNHDAMYWYRQDPGQGLRLIYYSQIVNDFQKGDIAEGYSVSREKKESFPLTVTSAQKNPTAFYLCASSFGTDIYSGNTIYFGEGSWLTVV.

The chain combines TRBV28 with TRBJ1-1, with D unresolved. The V end was cut by 4 bases, the J end by 7 bases, with 19 bases between. The CDR3 is made up of 15 amino acids. Germline V gene sequence: CDR1 MDHEN, CDR2 SYDVKM. DNA of the CDR3: TGTGCCAGCAGTTCAGCCCCCCTCGGAGCAGATGAAGCTTTCTTT. Encoded protein: CASSSAPLGADEAFF.

This sequence joins TRBV7-4 and TRBJ2-5; TRBD1 agrees at 10 bases. V lost 1 base and J lost 5; bases outside the gene matches: 13. Germline CDR1 and CDR2: SGHVT and SQSDAQ. The CDR3 is 18 amino acids. The DNA for the CDR3 is TGTGCCAGCAGCTTAGGGAGAACCCCCGGGACAGGGGAGGAGACCCAGTACTTC. Translation gives CASSLGRTPGTGEETQYF.

The CDR3 is CASSRTDRATEAFF. The CDR3 region has the DNA TGTGCCAGCAGCCGCACAGACAGGGCCACTGAAGCTTTCTTT. The rearrangement joins TRBV9 to TRBJ1-1; 7 nucleotides align to TRBD1. CDR3 length equals 14 residues. V was pared by 4 bases and J by 4 bases, with 7 bases of the junction left unmatched. Germline CDR1 reads SGDLS; CDR2 reads YYNGEE.

The genes are TRBV13 and TRBJ2-7; 7 bases are shared with TRBD1. Germline CDR1 is PRHDT and CDR2 is FYEKMQ (reference sequence). The CDR3 extends over 13 amino acids. The J segment lost 2 bases and the V segment lost 5 bases, leaving 3 bases of the junction unmatched. The CDR3 coding sequence is TGTGCCAGCAGCACCGGGACAGCCTACGAGCAGTACTTC. It is translated as CASSTGTAYEQYF.

This clone was picked up one time. V gene TRBV7-2 combines with J gene TRBJ1-5; D perhaps matches TRBD1 (6 bases). The V end lost 1 base, the J end lost 5 bases, and 12 bases lay between the germline ends. From germline, CDR1 is SGHTA and CDR2 FQGNSA. The CDR3 has 15 amino acids. The CDR3 nucleotides read TGTGCCAGCAGCTTAGAAGGGACATTGTATCAGCCCCAGCATTTT. As protein: CASSLEGTLYQPQHF.

The chain links TRBV5-6 to TRBJ2-7; D unclear. The V and J ends lost 0 bases and 0 bases respectively, with 19 bases between them. This CDR3 is built from 18 residues. Germline CDR1 SGHDT, CDR2 YYEEEE. The CDR3 sequence is CASSLGSVRGVSSYEQYF. CDR3 DNA sequence: TGTGCCAGCAGCTTGGGATCGGTCAGAGGCGTCAGCTCCTACGAGCAGTACTTC.

This clone came up a few times. This chain joins TRBV4-3 and TRBJ1-2, with D uncertain. This CDR3 comprises 14 residues. Looked up from germline, CDR1 is LGHNA and CDR2 is YSLEER. V was clipped by 0 bases and J by 1 base, with 6 bases between them. CDR3 DNA: TGCGCCAGCAGCCAAGATCATTTTAACTATGGCTACACCTTC. Its translation is CASSQDHFNYGYTF.

V and J are TRBV29-1 and TRBJ2-5; the match to TRBD1 covers 9 bases. Germline-derived CDR1 and CDR2 are SQVTM and ANQGSEA. The CDR3 covers 15 residues. The V and J ends lost 6 bases and 3 bases, in that order; junction bases with no gene match: 11. In DNA, the CDR3 is TGCAGCGTCCTCGGACAGGGGATATCGAAAGAGACCCAGTACTTC. It yields the protein CSVLGQGISKETQYF. The variable domain in full, with the rest retrieved from reference TRBV29-1 and TRBJ2-5, is SAVISQKPSRDICQRGTSLTIQCQVDSQVTMMFWYRQQPGQSLTLIATANQGSEATYESGFVIDKFPISRPNLTFSTLTVSNMSPEDSSIYLCSVLGQGISKETQYFGPGTRLLVL.

The table lists this clone with a count of one. The CDR3 region has the DNA TGTGCCAGCAGCTTGGGACAGGGGGGTCAGCCCCAGCATTTT. Translation gives CASSLGQGGQPQHF. The V and J genes are TRBV7-2 and TRBJ1-5; 11 nucleotides line up with TRBD1. Germline lookup yields CDR1 SGHTA and CDR2 FQGNSA. V gave up 3 bases and J gave up 6 bases; unmatched junction bases: 1. The CDR3 spans 14 residues.

In its sample, this clone was seen a few times. The chain employs TRBV11-3 and TRBJ2-5; TRBD1 agrees at 7 bases. The germline gives CDR1 SGHNT, CDR2 YENEEA. The junction had 4 bases not matched to a gene; V was cut back by 4 bases and J by 2 bases. The CDR3 sequence is 14 residues long. The DNA for the CDR3 is TGTGCCAGCAGCTCCGGGACAGCACAAGAGACCCAGTACTTC. It yields the protein CASSSGTAQETQYF. Using reference TRBV11-3 and TRBJ2-5 for the parts outside the CDR3, the full variable domain is EAGVVQSPRYKIIEKKQPVAFWCNPISGHNTLYWYLQNLGQGPELLIRYENEEAVDDSQLPKDRFSAERLKGVDSTLKIQPAELGDSAVYLCASSSGTAQETQYFGPGTRLLVL.

V is TRBV21-1 and J is TRBJ2-7; the listed D gene, TRBD1, was not tested against the DNA. TRBV21-1 is a recognized pseudogene. The CDR3 runs to 15 residues. CDR3 sequence reads: CASSKVSGTSYEQYF. The CDR3 DNA reads as TGTGCCAGCAGCAAAGTATCAGGGACATCTTACGAGCAGTACTTC.

In this sample, this clone turned up a few times. The rearrangement uses TRBV10-3 and TRBJ2-6; D may be TRBD1 (5 bases). Trimming removed 0 bases from V and 0 bases from J, with 9 bases in between. From germline, CDR1 is ENHRY and CDR2 SYGVKD. The CDR3 extends over 17 amino acids. CDR3 nucleotides: TGTGCCATCAGTGAGTCAATTGACAGCTCTGGGGCCAACGTCCTGACTTTC. Protein product: CAISESIDSSGANVLTF.

This clone was detected once. The V gene is TRBV7-9, the J gene TRBJ2-5, with TRBD1 matching over 9 bases. The CDR3 spans 15 residues. J lost 9 bases, V lost 1 base, and 9 bases had no gene match. Germline V lookup: CDR1 SEHNR, CDR2 FQNEAQ (reference sequence). The CDR3 DNA reads TGTGCCAGCAGCTTAGTCGGACAGGGGATAGTGGCCCAGTACTTC. Translation gives CASSLVGQGIVAQYF.